The rows below give T cell receptor beta chains drawn from one sample of a study of regulatory T cells in long-lasting Graves disease. TCRdb called the multiplex PCR reads again in MiXCR, with one record for every CDR3 protein. The sample records some 300,000 distinct CDR3 sequences, 22% being singletons. This material consisted of peripheral blood mononuclear cells (PBMCs), taken when the disease was refractory, from a patient treated with antithyroid drugs. Source of these receptors: a female donor with Graves disease. Both conserved end residues are part of each CDR3. The order of the fields is D gene, J gene, clone size, V gene, CDR3 protein, CDR3 DNA. D genes are given only for firm matches. For some rows the clone size is stated as once, few or many, or as a class when expanded; others skip it.

D gene: TRBD2; J gene: TRBJ2-3; clone size: .; V gene: TRBV25-1; CDR3 protein: CASSEYISGNTDTQYF; CDR3 DNA: TGTGCCAGCAGTGAATATATTAGCGGGAACACAGATACGCAGTATTTT
D gene: .; J gene: TRBJ2-1; clone size: .; V gene: TRBV27; CDR3 protein: CASSPDGDEQFF; CDR3 DNA: TGTGCCAGCAGTCCCGACGGGGATGAGCAGTTCTTC
D gene: .; J gene: TRBJ1-2; clone size: many; V gene: TRBV4-3; CDR3 protein: CASSQQARGNYGYTF; CDR3 DNA: TGCGCCAGCAGCCAGCAGGCCCGGGGAAACTATGGCTACACCTTC
D gene: .; J gene: TRBJ2-4; clone size: few; V gene: TRBV27; CDR3 protein: CASRSMYRDSYGGIQYF; CDR3 DNA: TGTGCCAGCAGATCCATGTACCGGGACTCCTATGGAGGCATTCAGTACTTC
D gene: TRBD1; J gene: TRBJ2-7; clone size: many; V gene: TRBV28; CDR3 protein: CASNLGTGAPPFYEQYF; CDR3 DNA: TGTGCCAGCAATCTCGGGACAGGGGCGCCCCCCTTCTACGAGCAGTACTTC
D gene: .; J gene: TRBJ2-1; clone size: many; V gene: TRBV12-3/TRBV12-4; CDR3 protein: CASSITREQFF; CDR3 DNA: TGTGCCAGCAGTATTACAAGGGAGCAGTTCTTC
D gene: .; J gene: TRBJ2-1; clone size: .; V gene: TRBV2; CDR3 protein: CASRETGYNEQFF; CDR3 DNA: TGTGCCAGCAGGGAGACTGGGTACAATGAGCAGTTCTTC
D gene: .; J gene: TRBJ1-1; clone size: many; V gene: TRBV6-1; CDR3 protein: CASRRVLNTEAFF; CDR3 DNA: TGTGCCAGCAGGAGGGTCCTGAACACTGAAGCTTTCTTT
D gene: TRBD1; J gene: TRBJ2-6; clone size: many; V gene: TRBV2; CDR3 protein: CASRKQGDSGANVLTF; CDR3 DNA: TGTGCCAGCAGAAAACAGGGGGACTCTGGGGCCAACGTCCTGACTTTC
D gene: TRBD2; J gene: TRBJ2-7; clone size: .; V gene: TRBV7-2; CDR3 protein: CASTPRYFGLADDYEQYF; CDR3 DNA: TGTGCCAGCACCCCCCGCTACTTCGGGCTAGCGGATGACTACGAGCAGTACTTC
D gene: .; J gene: TRBJ2-1; clone size: few; V gene: TRBV10-3; CDR3 protein: CAISESQGNEQFF; CDR3 DNA: TGTGCCATCAGTGAATCCCAAGGAAATGAGCAGTTCTTC
D gene: .; J gene: TRBJ2-5; clone size: many; V gene: TRBV24-1; CDR3 protein: CATSGPGRGQETQYF; CDR3 DNA: TGTGCCACCAGTGGCCCTGGGAGAGGACAAGAGACCCAGTACTTC
D gene: .; J gene: TRBJ2-7; clone size: few; V gene: TRBV6-1; CDR3 protein: CASKKVGTVVSGQLGEQYF; CDR3 DNA: TGTGCCAGCAAAAAGGTCGGGACGGTGGTCTCCGGTCAGTTGGGGGAGCAGTACTTC
D gene: .; J gene: TRBJ1-4; clone size: many; V gene: TRBV7-9; CDR3 protein: CASSLASNEKLFF; CDR3 DNA: TGTGCCAGCAGCTTAGCTTCTAATGAAAAACTGTTTTTT
D gene: .; J gene: TRBJ2-2; clone size: many; V gene: TRBV12-3/TRBV12-4; CDR3 protein: CASSQTNTGELFF; CDR3 DNA: TGTGCCAGCAGCCAAACTAACACCGGGGAGCTGTTTTTT
D gene: .; J gene: TRBJ2-1; clone size: .; V gene: TRBV7-2; CDR3 protein: CASRLVQANEQFF; CDR3 DNA: TGTGCCAGCAGATTGGTTCAGGCGAATGAGCAGTTCTTC
D gene: .; J gene: TRBJ1-5; clone size: few; V gene: TRBV9; CDR3 protein: CASSVDPGQPQHF; CDR3 DNA: TGTGCCAGCAGCGTAGACCCAGGGCAGCCCCAGCATTTT
D gene: TRBD1; J gene: TRBJ2-1; clone size: few; V gene: TRBV5-1; CDR3 protein: CASSSSSLNLLGQVAFF; CDR3 DNA: TGCGCCAGCAGCTCGAGCTCACTCAACCTCCTTGGACAGGTCGCGTTCTTC
D gene: TRBD2; J gene: TRBJ2-5; clone size: many; V gene: TRBV20-1; CDR3 protein: CSARDLTGLGGWETQYF; CDR3 DNA: TGCAGTGCTAGAGACCTCACCGGACTAGGAGGGTGGGAGACCCAGTACTTC
D gene: .; J gene: TRBJ1-1; clone size: few; V gene: TRBV27; CDR3 protein: CASTSGMNTEAFF; CDR3 DNA: TGTGCCAGCACGTCCGGGATGAACACTGAAGCTTTCTTT
D gene: .; J gene: TRBJ2-6; clone size: .; V gene: TRBV7-2; CDR3 protein: CASSPRPGRGTGANVLTF; CDR3 DNA: TGTGCCAGCAGCCCAAGGCCGGGTAGAGGGACTGGGGCCAACGTCCTGACTTTC
D gene: .; J gene: TRBJ2-7; clone size: .; V gene: TRBV5-6; CDR3 protein: CASSGGRALYEQYF; CDR3 DNA: TGTGCCAGCAGCGGGGGCAGAGCTCTCTACGAGCAGTACTTC
D gene: .; J gene: TRBJ1-5; clone size: .; V gene: TRBV6-2/TRBV6-3; CDR3 protein: CASSVDMGQPQHF; CDR3 DNA: TGTGCCAGCAGCGTCGACATGGGGCAGCCCCAGCATTTT
D gene: .; J gene: TRBJ1-1; clone size: many; V gene: TRBV28; CDR3 protein: CASSQGQGTEAFF; CDR3 DNA: TGTGCCAGCTCCCAGGGTCAGGGCACTGAAGCTTTCTTT
D gene: .; J gene: TRBJ2-2; clone size: .; V gene: TRBV6-2/TRBV6-3; CDR3 protein: CASTTLGASGELFF; CDR3 DNA: TGTGCCAGCACCACGCTGGGGGCTAGCGGGGAGCTGTTTTTT
D gene: TRBD1; J gene: TRBJ1-4; clone size: few; V gene: TRBV5-8; CDR3 protein: CASSTRGGFLGEKLFF; CDR3 DNA: TGTGCCAGCAGCACAAGAGGGGGCTTCTTGGGTGAAAAACTGTTTTTT
D gene: .; J gene: TRBJ2-5; clone size: many; V gene: TRBV18; CDR3 protein: CASSPGGPSGETQYF; CDR3 DNA: TGTGCCAGCTCACCGGGTGGCCCCTCCGGAGAGACCCAGTACTTC
D gene: .; J gene: TRBJ1-2; clone size: .; V gene: TRBV5-1; CDR3 protein: CASSLRGQAYGYTF; CDR3 DNA: TGCGCCAGCAGCTTGCGGGGACAAGCATATGGCTACACCTTC
D gene: TRBD2; J gene: TRBJ2-2; clone size: few; V gene: TRBV4-2; CDR3 protein: CASSHGASGSTLSGELFF; CDR3 DNA: TGTGCCAGCAGCCATGGCGCCAGCGGGAGTACGTTATCCGGGGAGCTGTTTTTT
D gene: TRBD2; J gene: TRBJ2-3; clone size: .; V gene: TRBV15; CDR3 protein: CATSREGKADTQYF; CDR3 DNA: TGTGCCACCAGTAGGGAGGGGAAGGCAGATACGCAGTATTTT
D gene: .; J gene: TRBJ2-7; clone size: many; V gene: TRBV6-1; CDR3 protein: CASTQILDSVGFYEQYF; CDR3 DNA: TGTGCCAGCACCCAAATCCTAGACTCCGTCGGGTTCTACGAGCAGTACTTC
D gene: TRBD1; J gene: TRBJ1-1; clone size: .; V gene: TRBV4-1; CDR3 protein: CASSQPDRDRPEAFF; CDR3 DNA: TGCGCCAGCAGCCAACCTGACAGGGACAGGCCTGAAGCTTTCTTT
D gene: TRBD2; J gene: TRBJ2-2; clone size: .; V gene: TRBV20-1; CDR3 protein: CNSREDPHWIGELFF; CDR3 DNA: TGCAACTCGCGGGAGGACCCCCATTGGATCGGGGAGCTGTTTTTT
D gene: .; J gene: TRBJ1-5; clone size: many; V gene: TRBV10-3; CDR3 protein: CAISESGGNQPQHF; CDR3 DNA: TGTGCCATCAGTGAGTCGGGAGGCAATCAGCCCCAGCATTTT
D gene: TRBD2; J gene: TRBJ2-5; clone size: .; V gene: TRBV6-5; CDR3 protein: CASSYSLASGQETQYF; CDR3 DNA: TGTGCCAGCAGTTACTCGTTGGCTAGCGGGCAAGAGACCCAGTACTTC
D gene: TRBD1; J gene: TRBJ2-7; clone size: few; V gene: TRBV7-9; CDR3 protein: CASSLRQGKMNEQYF; CDR3 DNA: TGTGCCAGCAGCTTAAGACAGGGGAAAATGAACGAGCAGTACTTC
D gene: .; J gene: TRBJ1-4; clone size: many; V gene: TRBV28; CDR3 protein: CASSFQGRNEKLFF; CDR3 DNA: TGTGCCAGCAGTTTTCAGGGGCGGAATGAAAAACTGTTTTTT
D gene: .; J gene: TRBJ2-7; clone size: .; V gene: TRBV6-2/TRBV6-3; CDR3 protein: CASSYIGGYEQYF; CDR3 DNA: TGTGCCAGCAGTTACATAGGGGGGTACGAGCAGTACTTC
D gene: .; J gene: TRBJ2-1; clone size: many; V gene: TRBV18; CDR3 protein: CASSPAGTYNEQFF; CDR3 DNA: TGTGCCAGCTCACCTGCGGGAACCTACAATGAGCAGTTCTTC
D gene: .; J gene: TRBJ1-6; clone size: few; V gene: TRBV18; CDR3 protein: CASSPQNNSPLHF; CDR3 DNA: TGTGCCAGCTCACCTCAAAACAATTCACCCCTCCACTTT
D gene: TRBD1; J gene: TRBJ2-2; clone size: few; V gene: TRBV12-3/TRBV12-4; CDR3 protein: CASTSSGTANTGELFF; CDR3 DNA: TGTGCCAGCACCTCGTCCGGGACAGCGAACACCGGGGAGCTGTTTTTT
D gene: TRBD2; J gene: TRBJ2-2; clone size: few; V gene: TRBV24-1; CDR3 protein: CATSEGPGGTGELFF; CDR3 DNA: TGTGCCACCAGTGAAGGACCGGGGGGCACCGGGGAGCTGTTTTTT
D gene: .; J gene: TRBJ2-7; clone size: few; V gene: TRBV6-5; CDR3 protein: CASSYPGTYEQYF; CDR3 DNA: TGTGCCAGCAGTTACCCGGGAACCTACGAGCAGTACTTC
D gene: .; J gene: TRBJ1-5; clone size: .; V gene: TRBV19; CDR3 protein: CASNEGDQPQHF; CDR3 DNA: TGTGCCAGTAACGAAGGGGATCAGCCCCAGCATTTT
D gene: .; J gene: TRBJ2-7; clone size: few; V gene: TRBV5-1; CDR3 protein: CASSDWSYEQYF; CDR3 DNA: TGCGCCAGCAGCGACTGGTCCTACGAGCAGTACTTC
D gene: TRBD1; J gene: TRBJ2-7; clone size: many; V gene: TRBV28; CDR3 protein: CASREGQGGSYEQYF; CDR3 DNA: TGTGCCAGCAGAGAAGGACAGGGTGGCTCCTACGAGCAGTACTTC
D gene: TRBD2; J gene: TRBJ2-7; clone size: few; V gene: TRBV6-1; CDR3 protein: CASRRTSGSKGEQYF; CDR3 DNA: TGTGCCAGCAGACGGACTAGCGGGAGTAAGGGCGAGCAGTACTTC
D gene: TRBD1; J gene: TRBJ2-6; clone size: .; V gene: TRBV9; CDR3 protein: CASSVGQGLLYSGANVLTF; CDR3 DNA: TGTGCCAGCAGCGTGGGACAGGGACTCCTTTACTCTGGGGCCAACGTCCTGACTTTC
D gene: .; J gene: TRBJ2-2; clone size: few; V gene: TRBV11-2; CDR3 protein: CASSPGSWGTNTGELFF; CDR3 DNA: TGTGCCAGCAGCCCAGGCTCTTGGGGGACGAACACCGGGGAGCTGTTTTTT
D gene: .; J gene: TRBJ1-1; clone size: .; V gene: TRBV24-1; CDR3 protein: CATSAAGGIEAFF; CDR3 DNA: TGTGCCACCAGTGCGGCGGGAGGCATTGAAGCTTTCTTT
D gene: .; J gene: TRBJ2-7; clone size: .; V gene: TRBV20-1; CDR3 protein: CSARVGRYPYEQYF; CDR3 DNA: TGCAGTGCTAGAGTTGGCCGCTACCCCTACGAGCAGTACTTC
D gene: .; J gene: TRBJ1-1; clone size: .; V gene: TRBV7-2; CDR3 protein: CASSLRQGGTEAFF; CDR3 DNA: TGTGCCAGCAGCTTACGGCAGGGAGGCACTGAAGCTTTCTTT
D gene: TRBD1; J gene: TRBJ2-5; clone size: few; V gene: TRBV11-2; CDR3 protein: CASSLGWTGDPKETQYF; CDR3 DNA: TGTGCCAGCAGCTTAGGCTGGACAGGGGATCCCAAAGAGACCCAGTACTTC
D gene: .; J gene: TRBJ1-2; clone size: few; V gene: TRBV9; CDR3 protein: CASSPNPGVWDGYTF; CDR3 DNA: TGTGCCAGCAGCCCAAACCCAGGGGTTTGGGATGGCTACACCTTC
D gene: TRBD2; J gene: TRBJ2-2; clone size: many; V gene: TRBV6-5; CDR3 protein: CASSYLAGDTGELFF; CDR3 DNA: TGTGCCAGCAGTTACCTAGCGGGAGACACCGGGGAGCTGTTTTTT
D gene: .; J gene: TRBJ2-7; clone size: .; V gene: TRBV20-1; CDR3 protein: CSARLLAGTYEQYF; CDR3 DNA: TGCAGTGCTAGGCTACTAGCAGGAACCTACGAGCAGTACTTC
D gene: TRBD1; J gene: TRBJ2-5; clone size: many; V gene: TRBV28; CDR3 protein: CASSGQGRTQYF; CDR3 DNA: TGTGCCAGCTCCGGACAGGGGAGAACCCAGTACTTC
D gene: .; J gene: TRBJ1-2; clone size: .; V gene: TRBV15; CDR3 protein: CATSRGTYTFNYGYTF; CDR3 DNA: TGTGCCACCAGCAGAGGAACTTACACCTTTAACTATGGCTACACCTTC